The 32 T cell receptor beta chains in this list originate from one sample, sequenced in a study of PD-1 blockade in classical Hodgkin lymphoma. This sample's time point: cycle 4 day 1 (C4D1), after 6 weeks of nivolumab. Each of the patients experienced relapse following autologous stem cell transplantation, and their brentuximab vedotin exposure differed. Clones were sequenced by immunoSEQ multiplex PCR, and TCRdb holds only the in-frame ones, with some missing. This table holds about 23,000 clones, roughly 90% found once. Material: peripheral blood mononuclear cells (PBMCs), obtained before the fourth cycle of nivolumab. Every receptor here comes from a human donor with classical Hodgkin lymphoma.

The V call is TRBV10-3, the J call TRBJ2-1; D might be TRBD2 (6 bases). This CDR3 comprises 19 residues. The germline V gene has CDR1 ENHRY and CDR2 SYGVKD. Between the trimmed V and J ends, which lost 6 bases and 5 bases, there was a span of 29 bases. This CDR3 is CAIRVVVPSVPSNNNEQFF. The CDR3 DNA is TGTGCCATCAGGGTCGTGGTGCCTAGCGTCCCATCCAACAACAATGAGCAGTTCTTC.

Points on this clone: Other DNA variants within this sample encode the same CDR3. The CDR3 DNA reads TGCAGCGCTCGGACAGGGCAAGAGACCCAGTACTTC. It translates to CSARTGQETQYF. V and J are TRBV29-1 and TRBJ2-5; TRBD1 aligns across 8 bases. CDR3 length: 12 residues. V was clipped by 7 bases and J by 2 bases; unmatched bases: 3. In germline, CDR1 is SQVTM, CDR2 ANQGSEA.

The chain is built from TRBV5-5 and TRBJ2-7; D is ambiguous. The CDR3 runs 13 residues. Trimming pared 5 bases from V and 1 base from J, leaving 10 bases between. Looked up from germline, CDR1 is SGHKS and CDR2 is YYEKEE (reference sequence). The CDR3 sequence is CASSQVSSYEQYF. DNA of the CDR3: TGTGCCAGCAGTCAGGTATCTTCCTACGAGCAGTACTTC.

The CDR3 sequence: CASSSLGGQNIQYF. CDR3 nucleotide sequence: TGTGCCAGCAGCAGCCTGGGAGGGCAAAACATTCAGTACTTC. V is TRBV7-3 and J is TRBJ2-4; 7 bases agree with TRBD2. Looked up from germline, CDR1 is SGHTA and CDR2 is FQGTGA. The junction had 6 bases not matched to a gene; V was cut back by 5 bases and J by 5 bases. The CDR3 is 14 residues long.

The V gene is TRBV6-6, the J gene TRBJ2-5, with unresolved D. The V gene lost 10 bases and the J gene lost 5 bases, with 11 bases spanning the gap. This CDR3 is 11 amino acids long. Germline V gene sequence: CDR1 MNHNY, CDR2 SVGAGI (reference sequence). DNA of the CDR3: TGTGCCACCACTCTTCGGGAGACCCAGTACTTC. This gives the protein CATTLRETQYF.

The rearrangement joins TRBV7-6 to TRBJ2-1, with D perhaps TRBD2 (6 bases). With 0 bases removed from V and 8 bases from J, the gap between germline ends came to 11 bases. CDR3 length: 14 residues. CDR1 is SGHVS and CDR2 is FNYEAQ in the germline V gene. Here the CDR3 DNA reads TGTGCCAGCAGCTTAGCGGAGGGGACTTATGAGCAGTTCTTC. Translated: CASSLAEGTYEQFF.

The chain combines TRBV2 with TRBJ2-3, with D tentatively TRBD1 or TRBD2 (5 bases each). Trimming shortened V by 6 bases and J by 0 bases, and 16 bases separated the two germline ends. The CDR3 loop spans 16 amino acids. CDR1 is SNHLY and CDR2 is FYNNEI in the germline V gene. CDR3 coding DNA: TGTGCCAGCAGGGCCCGTGGGGGAACTAGCACAGATACGCAGTATTTT. This translates into CASRARGGTSTDTQYF.

The chain has TRBV11-2 and TRBJ2-1; D possibly uses TRBD1 or TRBD2 (5 bases each). Between the trimmed V and J ends, which lost 5 bases and 9 bases, there was a span of 17 bases. Germline CDR1 reads SGHAT; CDR2 reads FQNNGV. The CDR3 spans 14 residues. The CDR3 nucleotides are TGTGCCAGCAGCCTGGGGGATTGGATGGCTGAGCAGTTCTTC. It codes for CASSLGDWMAEQFF.

This chain joins TRBV30 and TRBJ2-7, with D possibly being TRBD1 (6 bases). Germline V gene lookup returns CDR1 GTSNPN and CDR2 SVGIG (reference sequence). V was pared by 4 bases and J by 7 bases, with 17 bases between. This CDR3 spans 13 amino acids. The CDR3 sequence is CAWTGTPTGEQYF. The CDR3 DNA reads as TGTGCCTGGACCGGGACACCGACCGGGGAGCAGTACTTC. Supplemented by reference TRBV30 and TRBJ2-7, the full variable domain reads SQTIHQWPATLVQPVGSPLSLECTVEGTSNPNLYWYRQAAGRGLQLLFYSVGIGQISSEVPQNLSASRPQDRQFILSSKKLLLSDSGFYLCAWTGTPTGEQYFGPGTRLTVT.

CDR3 sequence: CASRRGLIDRVNEKLFF. CDR3 in DNA: TGTGCCAGCAGACGGGGACTTATAGACAGGGTTAATGAAAAACTGTTTTTT. The genes are TRBV7-9 and TRBJ1-4; 7 nucleotides line up with TRBD1. Germline loops: CDR1 SEHNR, CDR2 FQNEAQ (reference sequence). This CDR3 region has 17 residues. V was clipped by 6 bases and J by 4 bases; unmatched bases: 14.

The chain is built from TRBV7-2 and TRBJ2-3; D is perhaps TRBD1 or TRBD2 (5 bases each). CDR1 SGHTA and CDR2 FQGNSA come from the germline V gene. CDR3 length equals 17 residues. V was pared by 1 base and J by 2 bases, with 16 bases between. The CDR3 sequence: CASSLESRGPLTDTQYF. CDR3 coding DNA: TGTGCCAGCAGCTTAGAGTCCCGGGGCCCGCTCACAGATACGCAGTATTTT.

This chain connects TRBV25-1 to TRBJ2-4; D is undetermined. This CDR3 contains 14 residues. V lost 3 bases and J 4 bases, leaving 10 bases between the germline ends. The V gene's germline CDR1 is MGHDK and CDR2 SYGVNS. The CDR3 spells CASSDRLNKNIQYF. CDR3 DNA sequence: TGTGCCAGCAGTGACAGACTCAATAAAAACATTCAGTACTTC.

This clone was seen more than once but under ten times. This chain connects TRBV6-1 to TRBJ2-1; D remains unclear. Deletions cut 6 bases from V and 3 bases from J, with 9 bases between. Germline V gene lookup returns CDR1 MNHNS and CDR2 SASEGT. The CDR3 has 13 residues. CDR3 residues: CASSGPDYNEQFF. CDR3 DNA sequence: TGTGCCAGCAGCGGACCGGACTACAATGAGCAGTTCTTC.

The rearrangement uses TRBV5-4 and TRBJ2-7; unclear D gene. From germline, CDR1 is SGHNT and CDR2 YYREEE (reference sequence). Trimming stripped 0 bases from V and 6 bases from J, with 4 bases between. The CDR3 runs to 11 residues. CDR3 protein: CASSLESEQYF. The CDR3 nucleotides are TGTGCCAGCAGCTTGGAATCCGAGCAGTACTTC.

This chain connects TRBV7-9 to TRBJ2-7; TRBD1 matches 9 bases. Per the germline V gene, CDR1 is SEHNR and CDR2 is FQNEAQ (reference sequence). This CDR3 comprises 16 residues. Losses at the gene ends were 5 bases for V and 3 bases for J; bases not matched to a gene: 11. CDR3 DNA: TGTGCCAGCAGCACCGCCCGCACAGGGGGCTTCTACGAGCAGTACTTC. It translates to CASSTARTGGFYEQYF.

The rearrangement links TRBV15 to TRBJ2-2; D remains ambiguous. Looked up from germline, CDR1 is LNHNV and CDR2 is YYDKDF (reference sequence). V lost 0 bases to trimming and J lost 5 bases, with 10 bases between them. This CDR3 is 15 amino acids long. The CDR3 region has the DNA TGTGCCACCAGCAGAGATATGGGCCGGACCGGGGAGCTGTTTTTT. Protein sequence: CATSRDMGRTGELFF.

J is TRBJ2-6 and V is TRBV5-4; 7 nucleotides align to TRBD2. V shed 5 bases and J 0 bases; nucleotides not matched to a gene: 5. CDR1 is SGHNT, CDR2 YYREEE, per germline (reference sequence). The CDR3 spans 16 residues. CDR3 sequence reads: CASRAAGSSGANVLTF. CDR3 coding DNA: TGTGCCAGCAGGGCAGCGGGGAGCTCTGGGGCCAACGTCCTGACTTTC.

The sample holds one count of this clone. The chain has TRBV5-5 and TRBJ2-2; 8 bases are a match to TRBD2. Looked up from germline, CDR1 is SGHKS and CDR2 is YYEKEE (reference sequence). This CDR3 region has 17 residues. The J segment lost 5 bases and the V segment lost 0 bases, leaving 9 bases of the junction unmatched. The CDR3 is CASSLGAGGGDTGELFF. The CDR3, as DNA: TGTGCCAGCAGCTTGGGGGCGGGAGGAGGTGATACCGGGGAGCTGTTTTTT.

This clone was detected only once. The rearrangement uses TRBV7-3 and TRBJ2-5; TRBD1 or TRBD2 may be the D gene (5 bases each). V was trimmed by 3 bases and J by 2 bases, leaving 7 bases between them. The CDR3 has 13 residues. Germline assignment: CDR1 SGHTA and CDR2 FQGTGA. The CDR3 is CASSLGDQETQYF. CDR3 nucleotide sequence: TGTGCCAGCAGCTTGGGGGATCAAGAGACCCAGTACTTC.

The chain joins TRBV25-1 to TRBJ1-1; D may be TRBD1 (5 bases). Germline loops: CDR1 MGHDK, CDR2 SYGVNS. The V gene lost 0 bases and the J gene lost 2 bases, with 7 bases spanning the gap. The CDR3 is made up of 14 amino acids. Here the CDR3 reads CASSEYRDNTEAFF. The DNA of the CDR3 is TGTGCCAGCAGTGAATACAGGGACAACACTGAAGCTTTCTTT.

The gene calls are TRBV9 and TRBJ1-2, with D uncertain. Trimming removed 0 bases from V and 5 bases from J, with 11 bases in between. CDR3 length: 14 amino acids. CDR1 is SGDLS, CDR2 YYNGEE, per germline. The CDR3 here is CASSVVSGSYGYTF. The CDR3 coding sequence is TGTGCCAGCAGCGTAGTTTCCGGCAGTTATGGCTACACCTTC.

This chain uses TRBV5-1 with TRBJ1-1; TRBD1 is a possible D gene (5 bases). The ends were cut back, 0 bases at V and 0 bases at J, with 9 bases in the middle. CDR3 length: 15 amino acids. The germline V gene has CDR1 SGHRS and CDR2 YFSETQ. The CDR3 DNA follows: TGCGCCAGCAGCTTGGTGGGGGGGATGAACACTGAAGCTTTCTTT. Translated, it gives CASSLVGGMNTEAFF.

This chain connects TRBV30 to TRBJ2-2; D is undetermined. The CDR3 totals 15 residues. Germline CDR1 reads GTSNPN; CDR2 reads SVGIG (reference sequence). The ends were cut back, 7 bases at V and 1 base at J, with 16 bases in the middle. CDR3 protein: CASTLRILNTGELFF. In DNA form, the CDR3 reads TGTGCCTCCACCCTCAGAATCTTGAACACCGGGGAGCTGTTTTTT.

V is TRBV29-1 and J is TRBJ1-4; no clear D. Germline V gene sequence: CDR1 SQVTM, CDR2 ANQGSEA. The ends were cut back, 8 bases at V and 12 bases at J, with 16 bases in the middle. The CDR3 contains 11 residues. CDR3 nucleotides: TGCAGCTACCACACTGGTAGGGAACTGTTTTTT. Its translation is CSYHTGRELFF. Looking up the rest from reference TRBV29-1 and TRBJ1-4 gives the full variable domain: SAVISQKPSRDICQRGTSLTIQCQVDSQVTMMFWYRQQPGQSLTLIATANQGSEATYESGFVIDKFPISRPNLTFSTLTVSNMSPEDSSIYLCSYHTGRELFFGSGTQLSVL.

The chain recombines TRBV19 with TRBJ2-6, with unresolved D. CDR1 and CDR2 (germline): LNHDA, SQIVND (reference sequence). This CDR3 has 14 residues. The V end was cut by 6 bases, the J end by 0 bases, with 6 bases between. CDR3 bases: TGTGCCAGTAGCTGGAGCTCTGGGGCCAACGTCCTGACTTTC. Translation gives CASSWSSGANVLTF.

The chain couples TRBV21-1 to TRBJ2-1; the DNA was not used to check the table's D call, TRBD2. TRBV21-1 corresponds to a pseudogene. The CDR3 runs 14 residues. CDR3 sequence: CARLRLASYNEQFF. Here the CDR3 DNA reads TGTGCCAGACTCCGACTAGCCTCCTACAATGAGCAGTTCTTC.

The rearrangement links TRBV5-1 to TRBJ2-4, with D tentatively TRBD2 (5 bases). Trimming pared 1 base from V and 3 bases from J, leaving 8 bases between. CDR3 length: 14 amino acids. Germline CDR1 SGHRS, CDR2 YFSETQ. The CDR3 DNA reads TGCGCCAGCAGCTTGAGGGAGCACAAAAACATTCAGTACTTC. Amino acid sequence: CASSLREHKNIQYF.

The V call is TRBV27, the J call TRBJ1-3; no clear D. Trimming removed 5 bases at V and 4 bases at J, with 15 bases between. The V gene's germline CDR1 is MNHEY and CDR2 SMNVEV (reference sequence). This CDR3 has 15 residues. CDR3: CASSRWGMAGNTIYF. As DNA, the CDR3 is TGTGCCAGCAGTCGATGGGGTATGGCGGGAAACACCATATATTTT.

The chain has TRBV18 and TRBJ1-4; TRBD1 matches 8 bases. The CDR3 consists of 15 residues. J lost 4 bases, V lost 3 bases, and 4 bases had no gene match. Germline V CDR1 and CDR2: KGHSH, LQKENI. The CDR3 coding sequence is TGTGCCAGCTCACCTTCAGGGGGCCTTAATGAAAAACTGTTTTTT. Translation gives CASSPSGGLNEKLFF.

The chain links TRBV7-9 to TRBJ1-2; no definite D call. This CDR3 contains 14 residues. CDR1 and CDR2 from the germline V gene are SEHNR and FQNEAQ (reference sequence). The V end was cut by 5 bases, the J end by 9 bases, with 19 bases between. DNA of the CDR3: TGTGCCAGCAGCCTAGGCAACCGAAGAGGAAGCTACACCTTC. Amino acid sequence: CASSLGNRRGSYTF. The variable domain in full, completed from reference TRBV7-9 and TRBJ1-2, reads DTGVSQNPRHKITKRGQNVTFRCDPISEHNRLYWYRQTLGQGPEFLTYFQNEAQLEKSRLLSDRFSAERPKGSFSTLEIQRTEQGDSAMYLCASSLGNRRGSYTFGSGTRLTVV.

This clone appeared a few times. This chain joins TRBV18 and TRBJ1-2; 11 bases map to TRBD1. The CDR3 consists of 16 residues. Losses at the gene ends were 3 bases for V and 4 bases for J; bases not matched to a gene: 7. Germline lookup yields CDR1 KGHSH and CDR2 LQKENI. The CDR3 loop is CASSPSSGQGAYGYTF. The CDR3 DNA is TGTGCCAGCTCACCCTCTTCTGGACAGGGGGCCTATGGCTACACCTTC.

This clone is hyperexpanded by share. CDR3 protein: CASSLTVGPYNSPLHF. The CDR3 DNA reads TGCGCCAGCAGCTTGACGGTGGGGCCCTATAATTCACCCCTCCACTTT. This chain joins TRBV5-1 and TRBJ1-6, with a tentative D call TRBD1 (5 bases). Germline V gene sequence: CDR1 SGHRS, CDR2 YFSETQ. The CDR3 is 16 residues long. Trimming removed 1 base from V and 2 bases from J, with 10 bases in between.